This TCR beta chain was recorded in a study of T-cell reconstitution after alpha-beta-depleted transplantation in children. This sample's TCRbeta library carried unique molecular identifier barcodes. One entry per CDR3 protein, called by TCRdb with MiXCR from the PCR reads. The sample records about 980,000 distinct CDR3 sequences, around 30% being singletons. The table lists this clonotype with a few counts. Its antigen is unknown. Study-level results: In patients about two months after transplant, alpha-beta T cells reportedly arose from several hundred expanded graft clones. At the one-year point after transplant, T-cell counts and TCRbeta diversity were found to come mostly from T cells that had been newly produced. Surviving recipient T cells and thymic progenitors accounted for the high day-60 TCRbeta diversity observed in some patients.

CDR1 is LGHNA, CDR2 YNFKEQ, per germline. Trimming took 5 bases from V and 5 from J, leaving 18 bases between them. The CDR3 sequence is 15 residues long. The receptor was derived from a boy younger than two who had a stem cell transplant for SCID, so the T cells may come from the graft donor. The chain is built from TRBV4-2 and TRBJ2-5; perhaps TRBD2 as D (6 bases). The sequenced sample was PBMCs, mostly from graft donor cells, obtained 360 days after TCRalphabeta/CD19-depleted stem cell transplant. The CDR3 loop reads CASSWQFMSGETQYF. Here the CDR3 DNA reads TGTGCCAGCAGCTGGCAGTTTATGAGCGGGGAGACCCAGTACTTC.